This T cell receptor beta chain was recovered during a study of blood T cell repertoires in COVID-19. Overall study: Acute and convalescent COVID-19 specimens originated in the United States, Italy and Spain. PBMCs, B-cell-depleted T cells, or T cells were the source of the cDNA or gDNA that made up the material.

In its sample, this clone was seen once. The germline CDR1 and CDR2 sequences are MGHDK and SYGVNS. CDR3 size: 15 residues. V lost 7 bases and J lost 4; bases outside the gene matches: 7. Per the original data handling: Amplifying reference gene primers gave estimates of nucleated cell counts. Produced via immunoSEQ multiplex PCR; TCRdb's table is partial and in-frame only. That table supplies the V and J calls and clone size; D and trimming were determined from the DNA. The sample holds about 46,000 clones, about nine tenths seen once. The chain links TRBV25-1 to TRBJ2-1; 10 nucleotides match TRBD2. Sequenced sample: peripheral blood. The clonotype originates from a man aged 70-80 years with active COVID-19. CDR3 sequence reads: CASMVASGSYNEQFF. As DNA, the CDR3 is TGTGCCAGCATGGTAGCTAGCGGGAGTTACAATGAGCAGTTCTTC. Full variable domain (missing parts from reference TRBV25-1 and TRBJ2-1): EADIYQTPRYLVIGTGKKITLECSQTMGHDKMYWYQQDPGMELHLIHYSYGVNSTEKGDLSSESTVSRIRTEHFPLTLESARPSHTSQYLCASMVASGSYNEQFFGPGTRLTVL.